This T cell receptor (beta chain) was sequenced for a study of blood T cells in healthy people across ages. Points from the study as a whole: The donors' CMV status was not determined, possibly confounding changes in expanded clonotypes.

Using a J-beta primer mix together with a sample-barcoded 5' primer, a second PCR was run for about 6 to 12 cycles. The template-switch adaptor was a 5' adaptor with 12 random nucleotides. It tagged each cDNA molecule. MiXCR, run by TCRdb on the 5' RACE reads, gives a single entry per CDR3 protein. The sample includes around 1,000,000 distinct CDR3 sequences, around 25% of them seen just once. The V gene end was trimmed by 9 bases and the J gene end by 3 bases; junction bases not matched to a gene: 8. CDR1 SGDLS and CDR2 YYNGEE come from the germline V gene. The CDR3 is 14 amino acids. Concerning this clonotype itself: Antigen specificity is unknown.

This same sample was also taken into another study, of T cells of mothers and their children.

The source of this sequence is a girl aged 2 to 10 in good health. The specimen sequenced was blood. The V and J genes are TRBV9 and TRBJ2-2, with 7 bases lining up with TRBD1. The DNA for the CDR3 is TGTGCCACCTCTCAAACAGGGGACACCGGGGAGCTGTTTTTT. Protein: CATSQTGDTGELFF.